These 4 T cell receptor beta chains originate from one sample sequenced in a study of T cell responses to AZD1222 COVID-19 vaccine. Some clones are missing from TCRdb's copy, which holds only in-frame ones; the method was immunoSEQ multiplex PCR. The table has about 25,000 clones, around 87% seen once; the top ten hold 30% to 40%. Here the sequenced sample was peripheral blood, taken 28 days after the second AZD1222 dose. These receptors came from an adult who received the AZD1222 COVID-19 vaccine.

This clone came up a few times. The chain has TRBV7-2 and TRBJ1-1, with 7 bases matching TRBD1. Losses at the gene ends were 3 bases for V and 12 bases for J; bases not matched to a gene: 10. Germline CDR1 reads SGHTA; CDR2 reads FQGNSA. The length of the CDR3 is 13 residues. The CDR3 DNA sequence: TGTGCCAGCAGCTTCGACCGACAGGGCCGATCTTTCTTT. This translates into CASSFDRQGRSFF.

This chain joins TRBV28 and TRBJ1-2, with D tentatively TRBD1 (6 bases). Germline V gives CDR1 MDHEN, CDR2 SYDVKM. V dropped 3 bases and J dropped 7 bases, with 12 bases sitting between them. This CDR3 is built from 13 residues. The CDR3 is CASSLGQGFGYTF. CDR3 DNA: TGTGCCAGCAGTTTGGGCCAGGGGTTTGGCTACACCTTC.

In this sample, this clone turned up once. The chain uses TRBV3-1 (or the pseudogene TRBV3-2) and TRBJ2-1; 8 bases agree with TRBD1. J was trimmed by 7 bases and V by 4 bases; bases with no gene match: 9. The CDR3 covers 15 residues. Germline V lookup: CDR1 LGHDT, CDR2 YNNKEL (reference sequence). CDR3 in DNA: TGTGCCAGCAGCCGTCCAGGACAGGGTTTGAATGAGCAGTTCTTC. It specifies CASSRPGQGLNEQFF.

V gene TRBV7-2 combines with J gene TRBJ2-7; D unresolved. The CDR3 has 13 residues. Germline lookup yields CDR1 SGHTA and CDR2 FQGNSA. V lost 6 bases to trimming and J lost 7 bases, with 16 bases between them. The chain's CDR3 is CASRQDLLREQYF. The CDR3 nucleotides read TGTGCCAGCAGGCAGGACCTCCTGAGGGAGCAGTACTTC.